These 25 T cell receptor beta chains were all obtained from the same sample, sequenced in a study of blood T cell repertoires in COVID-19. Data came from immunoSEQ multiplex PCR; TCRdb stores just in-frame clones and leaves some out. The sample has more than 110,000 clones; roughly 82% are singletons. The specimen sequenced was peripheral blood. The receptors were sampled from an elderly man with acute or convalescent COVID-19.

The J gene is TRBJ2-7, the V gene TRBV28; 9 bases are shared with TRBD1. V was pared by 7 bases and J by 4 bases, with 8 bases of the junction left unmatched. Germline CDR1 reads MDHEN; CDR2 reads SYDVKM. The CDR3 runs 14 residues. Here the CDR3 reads CASISGTGLYEQYF. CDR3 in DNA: TGTGCCAGCATCTCCGGGACAGGGTTGTACGAGCAGTACTTC. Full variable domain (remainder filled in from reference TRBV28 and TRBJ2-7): DVKVTQSSRYLVKRTGEKVFLECVQDMDHENMFWYRQDPGLGLRLIYFSYDVKMKEKGDIPEGYSVSREKKERFSLILESASTNQTSMYLCASISGTGLYEQYFGPGTRLTVT.

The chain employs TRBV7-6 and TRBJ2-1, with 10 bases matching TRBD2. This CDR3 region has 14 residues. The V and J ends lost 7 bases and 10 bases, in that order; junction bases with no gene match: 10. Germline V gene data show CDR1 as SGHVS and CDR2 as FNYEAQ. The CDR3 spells CASTRTSGGGEQFF. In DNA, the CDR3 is TGTGCCAGCACCCGGACTAGCGGCGGGGGGGAGCAGTTCTTC.

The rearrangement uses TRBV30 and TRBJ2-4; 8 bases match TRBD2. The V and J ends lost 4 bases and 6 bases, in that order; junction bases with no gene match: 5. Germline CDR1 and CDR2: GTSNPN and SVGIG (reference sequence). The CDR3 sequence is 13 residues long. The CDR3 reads CAWTSGLGNIQYF. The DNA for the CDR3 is TGTGCCTGGACTAGCGGGCTCGGAAACATTCAGTACTTC.

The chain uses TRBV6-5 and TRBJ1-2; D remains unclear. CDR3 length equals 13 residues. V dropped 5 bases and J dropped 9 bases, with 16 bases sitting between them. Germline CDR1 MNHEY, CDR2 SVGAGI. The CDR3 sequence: CASSLSRAMSYTF. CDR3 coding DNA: TGTGCCAGCAGTCTCTCGAGGGCGATGAGCTACACCTTC.

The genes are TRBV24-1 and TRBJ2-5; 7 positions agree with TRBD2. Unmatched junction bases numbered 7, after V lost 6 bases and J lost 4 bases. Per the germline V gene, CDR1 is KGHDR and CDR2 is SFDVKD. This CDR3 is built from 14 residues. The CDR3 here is CATSSTGGGETQYF. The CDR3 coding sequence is TGTGCCACCAGTTCTACGGGGGGAGGAGAGACCCAGTACTTC.

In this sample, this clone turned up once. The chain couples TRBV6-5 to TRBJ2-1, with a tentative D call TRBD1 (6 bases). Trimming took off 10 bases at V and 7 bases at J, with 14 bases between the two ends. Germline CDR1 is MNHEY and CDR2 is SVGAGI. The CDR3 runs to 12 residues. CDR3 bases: TGTGCCATCTCTACAGGGACGAATGAGCAGTTCTTC. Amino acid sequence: CAISTGTNEQFF.

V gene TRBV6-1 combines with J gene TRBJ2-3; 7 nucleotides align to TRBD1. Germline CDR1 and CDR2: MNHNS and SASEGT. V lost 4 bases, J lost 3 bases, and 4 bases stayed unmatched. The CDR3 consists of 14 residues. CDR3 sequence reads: CASSGGGATDTQYF. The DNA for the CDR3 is TGTGCCAGCAGTGGAGGGGGCGCAACAGATACGCAGTATTTT.

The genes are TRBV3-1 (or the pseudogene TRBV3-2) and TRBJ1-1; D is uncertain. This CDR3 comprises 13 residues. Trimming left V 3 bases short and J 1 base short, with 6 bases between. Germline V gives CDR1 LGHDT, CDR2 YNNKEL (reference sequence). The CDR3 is CASSHTSNTEAFF. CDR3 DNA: TGTGCCAGCAGCCATACATCGAACACTGAAGCTTTCTTT.

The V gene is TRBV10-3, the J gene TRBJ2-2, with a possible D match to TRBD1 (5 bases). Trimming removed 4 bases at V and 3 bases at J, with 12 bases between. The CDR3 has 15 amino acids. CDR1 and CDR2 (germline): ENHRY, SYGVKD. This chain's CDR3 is CAISVNTGDTGELFF. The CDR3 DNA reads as TGTGCCATCAGTGTTAACACAGGCGACACCGGGGAGCTGTTTTTT.

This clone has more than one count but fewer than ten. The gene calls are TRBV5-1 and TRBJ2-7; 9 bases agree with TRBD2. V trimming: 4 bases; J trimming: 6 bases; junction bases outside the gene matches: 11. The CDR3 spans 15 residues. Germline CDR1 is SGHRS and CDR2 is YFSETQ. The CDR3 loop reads CASSGLSGGQGEQYF. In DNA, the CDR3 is TGCGCCAGCAGCGGACTTAGCGGGGGTCAAGGCGAGCAGTACTTC. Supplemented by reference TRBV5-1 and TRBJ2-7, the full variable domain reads KAGVTQTPRYLIKTRGQQVTLSCSPISGHRSVSWYQQTPGQGLQFLFEYFSETQRNKGNFPGRFSGRQFSNSRSEMNVSTLELGDSALYLCASSGLSGGQGEQYFGPGTRLTVT.

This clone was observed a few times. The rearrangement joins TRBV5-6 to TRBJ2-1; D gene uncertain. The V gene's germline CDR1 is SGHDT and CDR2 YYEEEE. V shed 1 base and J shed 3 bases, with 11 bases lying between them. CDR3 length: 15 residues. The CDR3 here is CASSLRQAGYNEQFF. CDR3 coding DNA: TGTGCCAGCAGCTTGAGGCAGGCCGGCTACAATGAGCAGTTCTTC. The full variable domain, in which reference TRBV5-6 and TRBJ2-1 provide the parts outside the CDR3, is DAGVTQSPTHLIKTRGQQVTLRCSPKSGHDTVSWYQQALGQGPQFIFQYYEEEERQRGNFPDRFSGHQFPNYSSELNVNALLLGDSALYLCASSLRQAGYNEQFFGPGTRLTVL.

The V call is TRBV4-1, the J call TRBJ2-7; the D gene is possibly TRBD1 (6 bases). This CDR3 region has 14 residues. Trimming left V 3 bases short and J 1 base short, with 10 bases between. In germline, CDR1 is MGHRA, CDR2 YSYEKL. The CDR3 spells CASSHEGVSYEQYF. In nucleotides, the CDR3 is TGCGCCAGCAGCCACGAGGGGGTGTCCTACGAGCAGTACTTC.

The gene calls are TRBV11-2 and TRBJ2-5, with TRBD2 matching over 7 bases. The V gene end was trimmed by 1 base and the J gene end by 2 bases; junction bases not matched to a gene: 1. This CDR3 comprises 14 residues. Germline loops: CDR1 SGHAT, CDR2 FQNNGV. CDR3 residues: CASSLAGGQETQYF. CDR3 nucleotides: TGTGCCAGCAGCTTAGCGGGGGGTCAAGAGACCCAGTACTTC.

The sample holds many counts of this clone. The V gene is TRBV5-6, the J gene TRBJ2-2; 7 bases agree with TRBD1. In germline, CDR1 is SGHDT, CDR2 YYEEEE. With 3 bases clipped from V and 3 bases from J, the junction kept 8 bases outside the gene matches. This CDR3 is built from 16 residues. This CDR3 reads CASSSTQGFHTGELFF. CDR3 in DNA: TGTGCCAGCAGCTCCACACAGGGGTTCCACACCGGGGAGCTGTTTTTT.

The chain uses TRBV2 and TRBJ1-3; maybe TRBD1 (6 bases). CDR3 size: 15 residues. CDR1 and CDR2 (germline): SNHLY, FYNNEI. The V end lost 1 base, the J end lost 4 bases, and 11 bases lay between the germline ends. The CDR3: CASSEERGAGNTIYF. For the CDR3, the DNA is TGTGCCAGCAGTGAAGAGCGGGGGGCCGGAAACACCATATATTTT.

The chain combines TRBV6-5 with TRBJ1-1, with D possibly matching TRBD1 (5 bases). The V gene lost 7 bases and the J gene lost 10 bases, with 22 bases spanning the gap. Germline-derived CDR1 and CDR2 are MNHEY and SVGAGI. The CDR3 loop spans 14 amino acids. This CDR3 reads CASTVGGTLGVAFF. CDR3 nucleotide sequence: TGTGCCAGCACCGTCGGGGGAACCCTGGGGGTAGCTTTCTTT.

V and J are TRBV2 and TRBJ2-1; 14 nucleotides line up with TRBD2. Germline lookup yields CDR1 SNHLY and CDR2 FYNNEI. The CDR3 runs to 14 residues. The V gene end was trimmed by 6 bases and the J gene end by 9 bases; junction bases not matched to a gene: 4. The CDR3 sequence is CASRAGLAGAEQFF. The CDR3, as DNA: TGTGCCAGCAGGGCGGGACTAGCGGGGGCTGAGCAGTTCTTC.

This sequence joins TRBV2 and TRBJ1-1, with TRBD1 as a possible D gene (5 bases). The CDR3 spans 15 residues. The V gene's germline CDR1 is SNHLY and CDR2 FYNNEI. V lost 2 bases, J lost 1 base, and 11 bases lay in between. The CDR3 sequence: CASSESRGTNTEAFF. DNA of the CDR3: TGTGCCAGCAGTGAATCGCGGGGCACGAACACTGAAGCTTTCTTT.

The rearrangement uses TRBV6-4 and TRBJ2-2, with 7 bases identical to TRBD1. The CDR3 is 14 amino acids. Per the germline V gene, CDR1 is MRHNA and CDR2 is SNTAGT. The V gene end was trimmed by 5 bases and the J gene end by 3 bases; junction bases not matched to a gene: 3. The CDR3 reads CASSWQGDTGELFF. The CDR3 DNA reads TGTGCCAGCAGTTGGCAGGGGGACACCGGGGAGCTGTTTTTT.

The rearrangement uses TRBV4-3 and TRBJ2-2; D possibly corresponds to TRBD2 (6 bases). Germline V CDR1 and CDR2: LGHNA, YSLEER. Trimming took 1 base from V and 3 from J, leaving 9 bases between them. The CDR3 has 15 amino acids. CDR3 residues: CASSQVGGDTGELFF. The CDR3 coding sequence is TGCGCCAGCAGCCAAGTGGGAGGTGACACCGGGGAGCTGTTTTTT.

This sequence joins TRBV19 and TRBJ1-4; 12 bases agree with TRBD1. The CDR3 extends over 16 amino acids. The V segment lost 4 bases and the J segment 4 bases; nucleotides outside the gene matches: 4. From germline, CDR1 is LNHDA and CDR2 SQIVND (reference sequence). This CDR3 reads CASSTGTGGVNEKLFF. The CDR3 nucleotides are TGTGCCAGTAGTACGGGGACAGGGGGCGTTAATGAAAAACTGTTTTTT.

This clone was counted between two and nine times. Here the CDR3 DNA reads TGTGCCAGCACCCAAGCTTCAGATACGCAGTATTTT. It encodes CASTQASDTQYF. The rearrangement uses TRBV12-3 or TRBV12-4 and TRBJ2-3; D remains unclear. V was clipped by 7 bases and J by 4 bases, with 9 bases between them. The CDR3 consists of 12 residues.

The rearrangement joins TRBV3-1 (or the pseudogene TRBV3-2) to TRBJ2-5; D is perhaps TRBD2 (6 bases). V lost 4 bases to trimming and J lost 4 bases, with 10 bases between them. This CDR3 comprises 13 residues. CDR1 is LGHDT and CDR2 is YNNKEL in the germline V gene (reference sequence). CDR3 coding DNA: TGTGCCAGCAGCCGGAATAGCGGAGAGACCCAGTACTTC. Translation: CASSRNSGETQYF.

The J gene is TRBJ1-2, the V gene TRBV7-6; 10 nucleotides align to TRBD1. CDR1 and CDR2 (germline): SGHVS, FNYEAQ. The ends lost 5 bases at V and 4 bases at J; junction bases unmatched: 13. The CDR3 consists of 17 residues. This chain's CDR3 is CASSPRGGQGTSYGYTF. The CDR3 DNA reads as TGTGCCAGCAGCCCCCGGGGGGGACAGGGGACAAGCTATGGCTACACCTTC.

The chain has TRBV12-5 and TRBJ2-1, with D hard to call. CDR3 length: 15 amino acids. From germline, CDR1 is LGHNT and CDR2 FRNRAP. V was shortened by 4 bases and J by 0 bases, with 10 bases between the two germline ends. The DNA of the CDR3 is TGTGCTAGTGGTTCGGAGCTGTCCTCCTACAATGAGCAGTTCTTC. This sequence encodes CASGSELSSYNEQFF.